The clone carrying this TCR delta chain is judged medium-sized. At the DNA level, this CDR3 is encoded by other sequences in the same sample as well. The data derive from a study of gamma-delta chains in newborns, infants, children. TCRdb reanalysed the reads via CATT. The sample has some 5,000 delta-chain clones, roughly 0.41% seen once. The germline V gene encodes CDR1 TVYSNPD and CDR2 GDNSRS (reference sequence). The CDR3 extends over 15 amino acids. The trim removed 3 bases at V and 3 bases at J, leaving 6 bases unmatched. The chain uses TRDV3 and TRDJ2, with TRDD3 identical over 11 bases. Sequenced sample: blood. This sequence was found in a child who was a newborn, infant or young child, either healthy, febrile or measles-vaccinated (not recorded which). CDR3 region: CAFFLLGDMTAQLFF. CDR3 coding DNA: TGTGCCTTCTTCCTACTGGGGGATATGACAGCACAACTCTTCTTT.